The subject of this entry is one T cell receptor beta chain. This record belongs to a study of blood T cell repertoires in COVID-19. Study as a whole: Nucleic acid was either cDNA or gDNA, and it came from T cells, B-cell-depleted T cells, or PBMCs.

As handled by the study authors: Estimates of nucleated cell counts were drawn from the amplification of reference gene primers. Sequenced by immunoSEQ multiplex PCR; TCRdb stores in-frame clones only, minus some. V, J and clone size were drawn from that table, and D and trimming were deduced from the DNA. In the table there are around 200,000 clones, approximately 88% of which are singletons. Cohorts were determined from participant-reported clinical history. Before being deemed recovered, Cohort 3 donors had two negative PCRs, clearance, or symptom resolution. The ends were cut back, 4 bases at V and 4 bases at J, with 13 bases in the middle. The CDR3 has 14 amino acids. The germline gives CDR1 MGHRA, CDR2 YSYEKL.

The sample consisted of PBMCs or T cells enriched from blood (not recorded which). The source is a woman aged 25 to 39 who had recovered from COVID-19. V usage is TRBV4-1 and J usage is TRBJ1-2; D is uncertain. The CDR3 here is CASSPGDFGYGYTF. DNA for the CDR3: TGCGCCAGCAGCCCCGGAGATTTTGGCTATGGCTACACCTTC.